This T cell receptor (beta chain) stems from a study of blood T cells in healthy people across ages. Study-level findings and limits: CMV status of donors was unknown, possibly confounding expanded clonotype changes. Researchers report that TCR beta diversity correlated strongly with naive T cell percentage.

The V end lost 1 base, the J end lost 8 bases, and 11 bases lay between the germline ends. Germline V gives CDR1 SGHTA, CDR2 FQGNSA. The CDR3 contains 13 residues. This clonotype was detected a few times. What it recognizes is unknown. Together with a sample-barcoded 5' primer, a J-beta primer mix was included in a second PCR lasting roughly 6 to 12 cycles. TCRdb re-derived calls from the 5' RACE reads in MiXCR, one entry per CDR3 protein. The sample has 540,000 or so distinct CDR3 sequences; 25% to 30% are singletons. This chain connects TRBV7-2 to TRBJ1-2; D gene ambiguous. Sequences were obtained from blood. The TCR comes from an older woman in good health. The DNA for the CDR3 is TGTGCCAGCAGCTTAGGTGGGCTTTCCGGCTACACCTTC. This codes for CASSLGGLSGYTF.